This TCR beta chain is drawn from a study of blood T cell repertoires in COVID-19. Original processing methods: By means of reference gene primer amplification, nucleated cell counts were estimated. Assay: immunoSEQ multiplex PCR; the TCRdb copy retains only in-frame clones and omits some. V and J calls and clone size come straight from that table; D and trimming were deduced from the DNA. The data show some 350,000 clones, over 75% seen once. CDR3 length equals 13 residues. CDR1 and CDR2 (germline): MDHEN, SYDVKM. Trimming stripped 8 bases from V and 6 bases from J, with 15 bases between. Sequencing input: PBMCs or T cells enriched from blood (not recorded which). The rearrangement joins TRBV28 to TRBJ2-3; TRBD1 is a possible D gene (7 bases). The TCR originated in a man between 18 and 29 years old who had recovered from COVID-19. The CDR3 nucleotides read TGTGCCAGCGCCCAGGGGGGAAGGGATACGCAGTATTTT. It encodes CASAQGGRDTQYF.